This passage covers 22 T cell receptor beta chains from one sample sequenced in a study of blood T cell repertoires in COVID-19. This table comes from immunoSEQ multiplex PCR, and its TCRdb copy is limited to in-frame clones, with some not included. The sample has 250,000 or so clones, 85% to 95% seen once. The sample was peripheral blood. The source is a man younger than 45 with COVID-19, enrolled during active disease.

The chain links TRBV30 to TRBJ2-7; D might be TRBD2 (6 bases). There are 15 residues in the CDR3. From germline, CDR1 is GTSNPN and CDR2 SVGIG (reference sequence). Trimming removed 4 bases at V and 0 bases at J, with 16 bases between. In DNA form, the CDR3 reads TGTGCCTGGACCTCGGGAGAGCGGGTCTCCTACGAGCAGTACTTC. This translates into CAWTSGERVSYEQYF.

This clone was recorded once. The chain is built from TRBV2 and TRBJ1-1; TRBD1 agrees at 10 bases. V was pared by 7 bases and J by 5 bases, with 10 bases of the junction left unmatched. Looked up from germline, CDR1 is SNHLY and CDR2 is FYNNEI. This CDR3 comprises 15 residues. The CDR3 nucleotides are TGTGCCAGCACCGCGACAGGGGGCAGAGGGACTGAAGCTTTCTTT. This encodes CASTATGGRGTEAFF.

The rearrangement uses TRBV18 and TRBJ2-2; 7 bases align to TRBD1. This CDR3 has 13 amino acids. V gave up 4 bases and J gave up 7 bases; unmatched junction bases: 3. Germline CDR1 KGHSH, CDR2 LQKENI. The CDR3 reads CASSLRDSGELFF. CDR3 bases: TGTGCCAGCTCACTCAGGGACAGCGGGGAGCTGTTTTTT.

The genes are TRBV27 and TRBJ2-1; TRBD1 agrees at 9 bases. After removal of 2 bases from V and 4 bases from J, the junction contained 6 bases not matched to a gene. This CDR3 is built from 16 residues. Per the germline V gene, CDR1 is MNHEY and CDR2 is SMNVEV (reference sequence). DNA of the CDR3: TGTGCCAGCAGTTTAGCCAGACAGGGGGGATACAATGAGCAGTTCTTC. This sequence encodes CASSLARQGGYNEQFF.

CDR3 sequence (DNA): TGTGCCAGCAGTGACGAAGACAGGGCTGGAAACACCATATATTTT. It specifies CASSDEDRAGNTIYF. This sequence joins TRBV3-1 (or the pseudogene TRBV3-2) and TRBJ1-3; 7 bases are shared with TRBD1. The CDR3 consists of 15 residues. With V trimmed by 6 bases and J by 2 bases, 7 bases remained unmatched. In germline, CDR1 is LGHDT, CDR2 YNNKEL (reference sequence).

V is TRBV6-5 and J is TRBJ2-7; D is perhaps TRBD1 (6 bases). Germline CDR1 is MNHEY and CDR2 is SVGAGI. This CDR3 has 15 residues. V was clipped by 1 base and J by 3 bases, with 13 bases between them. CDR3 in amino acids: CASSYWSGDFYEQYF. For the CDR3, the DNA is TGTGCCAGCAGTTACTGGTCAGGGGATTTCTACGAGCAGTACTTC.

This chain joins TRBV10-1 and TRBJ1-2, with D unresolved. Germline-derived CDR1 and CDR2 are WNHNN and SYGVQD (reference sequence). Trimming shortened V by 2 bases and J by 3 bases, and 7 bases separated the two germline ends. The CDR3 length is 13 residues. The CDR3 here is CASSETRDYGYTF. The CDR3 nucleotides read TGCGCCAGCAGTGAGACCCGGGACTATGGCTACACCTTC.

V is TRBV18 and J is TRBJ1-2; 7 bases agree with TRBD1. Germline CDR1 and CDR2: KGHSH and LQKENI. J was trimmed by 8 bases and V by 3 bases; bases with no gene match: 6. The CDR3 is made up of 13 amino acids. This CDR3 reads CASSPRDREGYTF. The CDR3 nucleotides read TGTGCCAGCTCACCGAGGGACAGAGAAGGCTACACCTTC.

This chain joins TRBV27 and TRBJ1-6; TRBD1 might be the D (6 bases). The CDR3 runs 15 residues. CDR1 is MNHEY, CDR2 SMNVEV, per germline (reference sequence). V was cut by 0 bases and J by 6 bases, with 9 bases left in between. CDR3 residues: CASSLSGHFNSPLHF. CDR3 DNA sequence: TGTGCCAGCAGTTTATCGGGACACTTTAATTCACCCCTCCACTTT.

This clone was counted a single time. V is TRBV18 and J is TRBJ1-4, with D possibly matching TRBD1 (6 bases). CDR1 and CDR2 (germline): KGHSH, LQKENI. Trimming took 8 bases from V and 1 from J, leaving 11 bases between them. The CDR3 is made up of 14 amino acids. CDR3 loop: CASTEDRTNEKLFF. DNA of the CDR3: TGTGCCAGCACCGAGGACAGAACTAATGAAAAACTGTTTTTT.

The chain is built from TRBV19 and TRBJ2-1; D unclear. CDR3 length: 14 residues. Trimming pared 8 bases from V and 3 bases from J, leaving 14 bases between. Germline CDR1 and CDR2: LNHDA and SQIVND (reference sequence). In DNA form, the CDR3 reads TGTGCCAGTCAAGAAGTATACGGCTACAATGAGCAGTTCTTC. Translated: CASQEVYGYNEQFF.

The rearrangement links TRBV2 to TRBJ2-7; weak D call: TRBD1 (6 bases). This CDR3 has 14 residues. Trimming stripped 8 bases from V and 4 bases from J, with 18 bases between. The germline V gene has CDR1 SNHLY and CDR2 FYNNEI. The CDR3 region is CASPKRQGMYEQYF. The CDR3 DNA sequence: TGTGCCAGCCCAAAGCGGCAGGGGATGTACGAGCAGTACTTC. The full variable domain, its missing parts supplied by reference TRBV2 and TRBJ2-7, is EPEVTQTPSHQVTQMGQEVILRCVPISNHLYFYWYRQILGQKVEFLVSFYNNEISEKSEIFDDQFSVERPDGSNFTLKIRSTKLEDSAMYFCASPKRQGMYEQYFGPGTRLTVT.

The V gene is TRBV11-2, the J gene TRBJ2-5; possible D gene TRBD1, 6 bases. The V end lost 5 bases, the J end lost 5 bases, and 18 bases lay between the germline ends. This CDR3 spans 15 amino acids. Germline CDR1 SGHAT, CDR2 FQNNGV. CDR3 loop: CASSRLTWGQETQYF. For the CDR3, the DNA is TGTGCCAGCAGCCGATTGACCTGGGGGCAGGAGACCCAGTACTTC.

The V gene is TRBV28, the J gene TRBJ1-2; TRBD1 agrees at 7 bases. After removal of 5 bases from V and 2 bases from J, the junction contained 8 bases not matched to a gene. The CDR3 covers 15 residues. From germline, CDR1 is MDHEN and CDR2 SYDVKM. As DNA, the CDR3 is TGTGCCAGCAGTCAGACCATGACAGGGAACTATGGCTACACCTTC. Its translation is CASSQTMTGNYGYTF.

This chain uses TRBV14 with TRBJ1-1, with 9 nucleotides matching TRBD1. CDR1 is SGHDN and CDR2 is FVKESK in the germline V gene. V gave up 1 base and J gave up 10 bases; unmatched junction bases: 4. The CDR3 has 13 amino acids. The CDR3 is CASSQGGQGRAFF. The CDR3 DNA reads TGTGCCAGCAGCCAAGGGGGACAGGGTAGAGCTTTCTTT. The full variable domain, rest sourced from reference TRBV14 and TRBJ1-1, is EAGVTQFPSHSVIEKGQTVTLRCDPISGHDNLYWYRRVMGKEIKFLLHFVKESKQDESGMPNNRFLAERTGGTYSTLKVQPAELEDSGVYFCASSQGGQGRAFFGQGTRLTVV.

The count of this clone is one. This chain connects TRBV27 to TRBJ2-7; D remains ambiguous. The CDR3 is 13 amino acids. The V end was cut by 8 bases, the J end by 2 bases, with 13 bases between. Germline values: CDR1 MNHEY, CDR2 SMNVEV (reference sequence). The CDR3 here is CASGETATYEQYF. CDR3 nucleotide sequence: TGTGCCAGCGGAGAAACCGCTACCTACGAGCAGTACTTC.

This clone was seen only once. The V and J genes are TRBV9 and TRBJ2-1; unclear D gene. Trimming removed 0 bases at V and 3 bases at J, with 10 bases between. The CDR3 is 15 amino acids. Germline loops: CDR1 SGDLS, CDR2 YYNGEE. DNA for the CDR3: TGTGCCAGCAGCGTAGACCAGATTGACTACAATGAGCAGTTCTTC. This sequence encodes CASSVDQIDYNEQFF.

This sequence joins TRBV3-1 (or the pseudogene TRBV3-2) and TRBJ1-6; D gene uncertain. The germline V gene has CDR1 LGHDT and CDR2 YNNKEL (reference sequence). V lost 4 bases and J 5 bases, leaving 12 bases between the germline ends. This CDR3 has 15 residues. The CDR3 is CASSRPGVDNSPLHF. CDR3 nucleotides: TGTGCCAGCAGCCGACCCGGGGTCGATAATTCACCCCTCCACTTT.

The rearrangement joins TRBV7-2 to TRBJ1-3; TRBD1 is a possible D gene (5 bases). Per germline, CDR1 SGHTA and CDR2 FQGNSA. The CDR3 runs to 17 residues. Trimming stripped 1 base from V and 0 bases from J, with 13 bases between. This CDR3 is CASSLGGGDRSGNTIYF. The CDR3 region has the DNA TGTGCCAGCAGCTTAGGGGGCGGAGACCGCTCTGGAAACACCATATATTTT.

The chain carries TRBV5-4 and TRBJ2-1, with 7 bases matching TRBD1. This CDR3 is 15 amino acids long. The V gene end was trimmed by 4 bases and the J gene end by 3 bases; junction bases not matched to a gene: 7. Germline loops: CDR1 SGHNT, CDR2 YYREEE (reference sequence). The CDR3 reads CASSPTTGHYNEQFF. DNA for the CDR3: TGTGCCAGCAGCCCAACGACAGGGCACTACAATGAGCAGTTCTTC.

The chain couples TRBV6-5 to TRBJ1-1; D is unresolved. The CDR3 has 13 residues. V was trimmed by 1 base and J by 4 bases, leaving 7 bases between them. CDR1 is MNHEY, CDR2 SVGAGI, per germline. CDR3 region: CASSYFGSTEAFF. The CDR3 coding sequence is TGTGCCAGCAGTTACTTCGGTAGCACTGAAGCTTTCTTT.

This sequence joins TRBV9 and TRBJ1-4; no clear D. The CDR3 sequence is 14 residues long. V was trimmed by 0 bases and J by 7 bases, leaving 10 bases between them. Germline V gene data show CDR1 as SGDLS and CDR2 as YYNGEE. The CDR3 spells CASSVVGESEKLFF. For the CDR3, the DNA is TGTGCCAGCAGCGTAGTCGGGGAGTCTGAAAAACTGTTTTTT.